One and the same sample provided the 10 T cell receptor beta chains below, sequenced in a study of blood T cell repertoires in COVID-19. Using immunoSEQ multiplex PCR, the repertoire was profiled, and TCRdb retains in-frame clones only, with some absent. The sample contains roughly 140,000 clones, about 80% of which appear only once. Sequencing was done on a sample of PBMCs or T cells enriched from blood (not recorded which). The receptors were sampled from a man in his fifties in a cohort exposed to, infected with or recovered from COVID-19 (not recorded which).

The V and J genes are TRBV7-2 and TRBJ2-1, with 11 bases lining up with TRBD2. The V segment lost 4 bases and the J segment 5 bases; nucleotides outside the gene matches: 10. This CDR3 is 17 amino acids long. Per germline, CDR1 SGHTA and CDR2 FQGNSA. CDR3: CASSSERLAGIHNEQFF. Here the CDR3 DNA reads TGTGCCAGCAGCTCCGAAAGACTAGCGGGGATTCACAATGAGCAGTTCTTC.

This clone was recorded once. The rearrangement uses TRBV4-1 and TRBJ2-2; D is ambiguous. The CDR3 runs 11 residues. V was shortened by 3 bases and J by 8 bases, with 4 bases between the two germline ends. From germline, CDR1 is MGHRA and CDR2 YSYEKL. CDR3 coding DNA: TGCGCCAGCAGCCAGACTGGGGAGCTGTTTTTT. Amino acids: CASSQTGELFF.

The CDR3 loop is CASSSNRGAGELFF. As DNA, the CDR3 is TGTGCCAGTAGTAGTAACAGGGGTGCCGGGGAGCTGTTTTTT. The chain links TRBV19 to TRBJ2-2; TRBD1 matches 7 bases. Germline assignment: CDR1 LNHDA and CDR2 SQIVND (reference sequence). The CDR3 has 14 residues. V shed 4 bases and J 6 bases; nucleotides not matched to a gene: 5.

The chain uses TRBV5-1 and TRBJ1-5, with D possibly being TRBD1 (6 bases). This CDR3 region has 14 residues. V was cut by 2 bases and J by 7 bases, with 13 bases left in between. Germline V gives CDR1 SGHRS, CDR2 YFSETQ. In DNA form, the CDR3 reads TGCGCCAGCAGCTTAGAGGGGAGGGGGCAGCCCCAGCATTTT. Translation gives CASSLEGRGQPQHF.

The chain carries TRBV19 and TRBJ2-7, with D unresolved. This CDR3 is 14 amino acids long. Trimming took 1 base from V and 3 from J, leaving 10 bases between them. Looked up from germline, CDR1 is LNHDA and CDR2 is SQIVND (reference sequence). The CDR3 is CASSIGLAVYEQYF. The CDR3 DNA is TGTGCCAGTAGTATAGGGCTGGCGGTCTACGAGCAGTACTTC.

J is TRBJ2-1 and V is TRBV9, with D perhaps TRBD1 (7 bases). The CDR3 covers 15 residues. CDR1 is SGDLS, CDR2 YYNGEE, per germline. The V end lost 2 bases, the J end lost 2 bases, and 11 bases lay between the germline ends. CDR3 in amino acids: CASSVEGATYNEQFF. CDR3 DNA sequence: TGTGCCAGCAGCGTGGAGGGGGCCACCTACAATGAGCAGTTCTTC.

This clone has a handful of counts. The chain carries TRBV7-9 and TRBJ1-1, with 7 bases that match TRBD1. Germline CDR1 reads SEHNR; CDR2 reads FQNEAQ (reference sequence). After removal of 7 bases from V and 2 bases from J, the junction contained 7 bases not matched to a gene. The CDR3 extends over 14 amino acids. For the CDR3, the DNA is TGTGCCAGCATCCTTCAGGGGGAAAACACTGAAGCTTTCTTT. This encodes CASILQGENTEAFF.

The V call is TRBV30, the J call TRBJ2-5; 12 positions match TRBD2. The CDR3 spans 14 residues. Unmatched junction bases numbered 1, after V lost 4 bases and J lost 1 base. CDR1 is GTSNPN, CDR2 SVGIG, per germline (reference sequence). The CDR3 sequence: CAWTSGRAQETQYF. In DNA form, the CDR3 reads TGTGCCTGGACTAGCGGGAGGGCCCAAGAGACCCAGTACTTC.

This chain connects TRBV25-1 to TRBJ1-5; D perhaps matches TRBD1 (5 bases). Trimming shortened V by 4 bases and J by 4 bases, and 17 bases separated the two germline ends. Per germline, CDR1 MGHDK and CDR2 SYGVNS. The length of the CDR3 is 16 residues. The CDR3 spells CASSVQDIIRNQPQHF. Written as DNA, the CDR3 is TGTGCCAGCAGTGTACAGGACATCATACGAAATCAGCCCCAGCATTTT.

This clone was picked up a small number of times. The CDR3 coding sequence is TGCGCCAGCAGCTCCCATCCAGGAACCGGGGAGCTGTTTTTT. Translation gives CASSSHPGTGELFF. The chain carries TRBV5-1 and TRBJ2-2, with D unresolved. V lost 3 bases and J 5 bases, leaving 11 bases between the germline ends. CDR1 is SGHRS and CDR2 is YFSETQ in the germline V gene. The CDR3 extends over 14 amino acids.